Shown below are 17 T cell receptor beta chains from a single sample sequenced in a study of T cell repertoires in cytomegalovirus infection. TCRdb reprocessed the reads via MiXCR and lists one record per CDR3 protein. The sample lists around 900,000 distinct CDR3 sequences, 30% to 40% occurring once. These receptors have no known antigen. The sample here was cultured CD8+ T cells from PBMCs, taken from culture after CMV antigen stimulation. The source is a human donor in good health (CMV status not recorded). Some clones in this sample may be carry-over from other donors' samples.

The chain is built from TRBV6-6 and TRBJ1-2, with D maybe TRBD1 (6 bases). The germline V gene encodes CDR1 MNHNY and CDR2 SVGAGI (reference sequence). Trimming shortened V by 10 bases and J by 4 bases, and 16 bases separated the two germline ends. The CDR3 runs to 13 residues. The CDR3 coding sequence is TGTGCCACCTTACAGGGAGAGGTCTATGGCTACACCTTC. Residues: CATLQGEVYGYTF.

This clonotype was picked up many times. V is TRBV12-3 or TRBV12-4 and J is TRBJ1-1, with a possible D match to TRBD1 (5 bases). The CDR3 runs to 13 residues. Between the trimmed V and J ends, which lost 7 bases and 2 bases, there was a span of 11 bases. CDR3 sequence: CASTWGGNTEAFF. DNA for the CDR3: TGTGCCAGCACCTGGGGGGGTAACACTGAAGCTTTCTTT.

Many counts were recorded for this clonotype. The rearrangement links TRBV7-9 to TRBJ2-7; D remains unclear. There are 12 residues in the CDR3. Trimming stripped 5 bases from V and 0 bases from J, with 5 bases between. Germline V gene lookup returns CDR1 SEHNR and CDR2 FQNEAQ (reference sequence). CDR3 residues: CASSPRSYEQYF. DNA for the CDR3: TGTGCCAGCAGCCCACGCTCCTACGAGCAGTACTTC.

The chain recombines TRBV7-8 with TRBJ2-2; unclear D gene. Germline assignment: CDR1 SGHVS and CDR2 FQNEAQ. The CDR3 runs to 17 residues. Trimming took off 4 bases at V and 1 base at J, with 16 bases between the two ends. CDR3 in amino acids: CASSSPQDGVNTGELFF. The CDR3 bases are TGTGCCAGCAGCTCACCCCAGGACGGAGTGAACACCGGGGAGCTGTTTTTT.

Comment on this clonotype: This may be a read error: a much more frequent sequence differs by one nucleotide. The chain joins TRBV6-2 or TRBV6-3 to TRBJ1-5; D perhaps matches TRBD2 (5 bases). Matching the DNA end better, TRBJ2-3 makes the J call doubtful. Germline V gene sequence: CDR1 MNHEY, CDR2 SVGEGT. The CDR3 is made up of 12 amino acids. Here the CDR3 reads CASGEGNQPQYF. DNA for the CDR3: TGTGCCAGCGGTGAGGGCAATCAGCCCCAGTATTTT.

As regards this clonotype: Given the absence of the conserved phenylalanine or tryptophan at the CDR3 end, a read error is likely. V is TRBV27 and J is TRBJ2-5, with 8 bases aligning to TRBD2. CDR1 and CDR2 (germline): MNHEY, SMNVEV (reference sequence). This CDR3 comprises 14 residues. The ends lost 7 bases at V and 2 bases at J; junction bases unmatched: 6. CDR3 amino acids: CASTPTGGQETQYS. In DNA form, the CDR3 reads TGTGCCAGCACCCCAACGGGGGGGCAAGAGACCCAGTACTCC.

This rearrangement joins TRBV27 to TRBJ2-3; D is unresolved. The germline V gene encodes CDR1 MNHEY and CDR2 SMNVEV (reference sequence). Trimming shortened V by 2 bases and J by 4 bases, and 7 bases separated the two germline ends. This CDR3 is built from 13 residues. In DNA, the CDR3 is TGTGCCAGCAGTTTAGGGTATCCAGATACGCAGTATTTT. This encodes CASSLGYPDTQYF.

This sequence joins TRBV3-1 and TRBJ2-1, with D possibly TRBD2 on 6 matching bases. The CDR3 is made up of 17 amino acids. V was pared by 3 bases and J by 4 bases, with 19 bases between. The V gene's germline CDR1 is LGHDT and CDR2 YNNKEL (reference sequence). The CDR3: CASSQELPRGKYNEQFF. Here the CDR3 DNA reads TGTGCCAGCAGCCAGGAACTTCCTCGGGGGAAATACAATGAGCAGTTCTTC.

The chain couples TRBV4-1 to TRBJ1-2, with D unresolved. Germline CDR1 and CDR2: MGHRA and YSYEKL. The ends were cut back, 0 bases at V and 13 bases at J, with 12 bases in the middle. The length of the CDR3 is 12 residues. CDR3 nucleotides: TGCGCCAGCAGCCAAGATCTGAGCGGTGGCACCTTC. It translates to CASSQDLSGGTF.

Of note for this clonotype: Since a much larger clone is just one base distant, this may be a read error. This chain uses TRBV7-8 with TRBJ2-3, with D tentatively TRBD2 (6 bases). Germline CDR1 is SGHVS and CDR2 is FQNEAQ. The CDR3 has 14 amino acids. DNA of the CDR3: TGTGCCACTCAGGGACTCCCGTACACAGATACGCAGTGTTTT. Encoded protein: CATQGLPYTDTQCF.

The rearrangement joins TRBV4-3 to TRBJ2-3, with 10 bases matching TRBD2. CDR1 LGHNA and CDR2 YSLEER come from the germline V gene. This CDR3 spans 17 amino acids. V was pared by 1 base and J by 1 base, with 5 bases of the junction left unmatched. The CDR3 is CASSQAVAGGRTDTQYF. The CDR3 coding sequence is TGCGCCAGCAGCCAAGCTGTAGCGGGGGGCCGCACAGATACGCAGTATTTT.

This clonotype was detected a few times. This chain links TRBV5-6 with TRBJ2-2; 11 bases agree with TRBD1. The germline CDR1 and CDR2 sequences are SGHDT and YYEEEE. The junction had 6 bases not matched to a gene; V was cut back by 2 bases and J by 0 bases. The CDR3 is 18 amino acids. The CDR3 nucleotides read TGTGCCAGCAGCTTTTCGGACAGGGGGCTTTCGAACACCGGGGAGCTGTTTTTT. Protein sequence: CASSFSDRGLSNTGELFF.

The chain joins TRBV6-2 or TRBV6-3 to TRBJ2-7, with a possible D match to TRBD1 (6 bases). V lost 6 bases and J lost 2, with 26 bases in between. CDR1 is MNHEY, CDR2 SVGEGT, per germline. This CDR3 has 18 residues. The CDR3 coding sequence is TGTGCCAGCAGCACCGGAGTCAGGGGCCCTGTTCCTGCCTACGAGCAGTACTTC. Protein sequence: CASSTGVRGPVPAYEQYF.

The rearrangement joins TRBV2 to TRBJ1-4; D possibly corresponds to TRBD1 (5 bases). This CDR3 spans 13 amino acids. Trimming removed 4 bases from V and 7 bases from J, with 10 bases in between. Germline values: CDR1 SNHLY, CDR2 FYNNEI. Here the CDR3 DNA reads TGTGCCAGCAGTGCCGGGGGGAGTGAAAAACTGTTTTTT. Amino acid sequence: CASSAGGSEKLFF.

This clonotype was detected only a few times. The chain uses TRBV5-4 and TRBJ2-1; D gene ambiguous. The germline CDR1 and CDR2 sequences are SGHNT and YYREEE (reference sequence). CDR3 length equals 15 residues. Between the trimmed V and J ends, which lost 4 bases and 0 bases, there was a span of 11 bases. This CDR3 reads CASSPKEFSYNEQFF. The CDR3 DNA follows: TGTGCCAGCAGCCCTAAGGAGTTCTCCTACAATGAGCAGTTCTTC.

This chain joins TRBV6-6 and TRBJ2-3; 10 bases line up with TRBD2. Germline assignment: CDR1 MNHNY and CDR2 SVGAGI (reference sequence). The CDR3 contains 16 residues. The V segment lost 6 bases and the J segment 0 bases; nucleotides outside the gene matches: 6. The CDR3 DNA reads TGTGCCAGCAGCCCACAGCGGGGGGGAAGCACAGATACGCAGTATTTT. The encoded protein is CASSPQRGGSTDTQYF.

This chain connects TRBV27 to TRBJ2-3, with D uncertain. Germline CDR1 reads MNHEY; CDR2 reads SMNVEV (reference sequence). CDR3 length: 16 residues. Trimming removed 0 bases from V and 3 bases from J, with 13 bases in between. The CDR3 here is CASSLSGSLRTDTQYF. CDR3 DNA: TGTGCCAGCAGTTTATCCGGCTCCCTGAGGACAGATACGCAGTATTTT.